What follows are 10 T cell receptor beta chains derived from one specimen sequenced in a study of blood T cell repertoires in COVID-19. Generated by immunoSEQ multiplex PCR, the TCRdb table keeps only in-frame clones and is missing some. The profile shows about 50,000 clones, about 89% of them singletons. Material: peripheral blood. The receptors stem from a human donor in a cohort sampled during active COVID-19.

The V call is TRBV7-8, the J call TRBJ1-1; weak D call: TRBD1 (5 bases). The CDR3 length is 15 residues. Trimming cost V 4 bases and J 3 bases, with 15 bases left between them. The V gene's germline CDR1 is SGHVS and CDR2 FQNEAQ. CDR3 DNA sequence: TGTGCCAGCAGCTCGGCCCTACAGGTAGACACTGAAGCTTTCTTT. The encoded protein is CASSSALQVDTEAFF.

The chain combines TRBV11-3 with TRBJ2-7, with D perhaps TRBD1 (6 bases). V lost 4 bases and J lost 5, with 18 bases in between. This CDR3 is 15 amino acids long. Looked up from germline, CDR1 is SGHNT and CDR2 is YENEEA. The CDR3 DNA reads TGTGCCAGCAGCTCTCGCACAGGGTTAAGGAACGAGCAGTACGTC. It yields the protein CASSSRTGLRNEQYV.

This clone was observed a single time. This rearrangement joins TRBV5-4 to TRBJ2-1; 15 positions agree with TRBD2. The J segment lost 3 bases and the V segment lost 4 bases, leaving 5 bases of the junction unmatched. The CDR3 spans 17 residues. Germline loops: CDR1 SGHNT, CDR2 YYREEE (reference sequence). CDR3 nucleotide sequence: TGTGCCAGCAGCGCCGGACTAGCGGGAGGGATCTACAATGAGCAGTTCTTC. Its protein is CASSAGLAGGIYNEQFF.

The CDR3 spells CASSLSGTPYNEQFF. The CDR3 bases are TGCGCCAGCAGCTTGAGCGGGACACCATACAATGAGCAGTTCTTC. The chain couples TRBV5-1 to TRBJ2-1; the D gene is possibly TRBD2 (7 bases). CDR1 SGHRS and CDR2 YFSETQ come from the germline V gene. The V end was cut by 1 base, the J end by 4 bases, with 12 bases between. The CDR3 sequence is 15 residues long.

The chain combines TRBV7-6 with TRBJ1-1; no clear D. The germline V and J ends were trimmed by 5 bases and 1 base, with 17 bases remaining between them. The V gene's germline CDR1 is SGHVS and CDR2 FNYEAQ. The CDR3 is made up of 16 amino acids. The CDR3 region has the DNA TGTGCCAGCAGCCCTAGTTCGGCCAACCGGAACACTGAAGCTTTCTTT. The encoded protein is CASSPSSANRNTEAFF.

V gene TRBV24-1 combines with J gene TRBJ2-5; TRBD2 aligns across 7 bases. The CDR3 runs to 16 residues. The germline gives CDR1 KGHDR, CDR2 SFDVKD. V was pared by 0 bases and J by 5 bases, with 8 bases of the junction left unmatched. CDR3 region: CATSDLTSVGGETQYF. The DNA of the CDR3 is TGTGCCACCAGTGATTTGACTAGCGTTGGAGGGGAGACCCAGTACTTC.

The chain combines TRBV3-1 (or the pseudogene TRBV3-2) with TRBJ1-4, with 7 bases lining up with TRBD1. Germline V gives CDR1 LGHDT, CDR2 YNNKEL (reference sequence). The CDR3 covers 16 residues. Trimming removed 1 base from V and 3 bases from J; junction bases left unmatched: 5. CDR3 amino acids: CASSQGNRGSNEKLFF. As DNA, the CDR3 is TGTGCCAGCAGCCAAGGAAACAGGGGATCTAATGAAAAACTGTTTTTT.

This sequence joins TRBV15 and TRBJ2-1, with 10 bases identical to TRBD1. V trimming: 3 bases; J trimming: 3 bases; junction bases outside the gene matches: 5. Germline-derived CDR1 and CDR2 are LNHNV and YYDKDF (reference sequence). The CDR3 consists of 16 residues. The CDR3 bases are TGTGCCACCAGCAGTGGGTGGACAGGGGGCTACAATGAGCAGTTCTTC. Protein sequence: CATSSGWTGGYNEQFF.

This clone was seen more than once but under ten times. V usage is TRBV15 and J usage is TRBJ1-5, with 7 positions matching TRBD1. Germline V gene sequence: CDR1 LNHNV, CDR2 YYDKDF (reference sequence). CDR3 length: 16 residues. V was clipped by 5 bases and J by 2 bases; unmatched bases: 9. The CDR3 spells CATSLSNRGGNQPQHF. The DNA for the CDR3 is TGTGCCACCAGCCTATCCAACAGGGGTGGCAATCAGCCCCAGCATTTT.

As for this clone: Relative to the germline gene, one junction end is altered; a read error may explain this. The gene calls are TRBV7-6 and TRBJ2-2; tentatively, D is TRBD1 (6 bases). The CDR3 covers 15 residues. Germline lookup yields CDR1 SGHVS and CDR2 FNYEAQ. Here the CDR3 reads CASSSDGQTTRELFF. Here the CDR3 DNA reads TGTGCCAGCAGCTCCGACGGACAGACCACCCGGGAGCTGTTTTTT.